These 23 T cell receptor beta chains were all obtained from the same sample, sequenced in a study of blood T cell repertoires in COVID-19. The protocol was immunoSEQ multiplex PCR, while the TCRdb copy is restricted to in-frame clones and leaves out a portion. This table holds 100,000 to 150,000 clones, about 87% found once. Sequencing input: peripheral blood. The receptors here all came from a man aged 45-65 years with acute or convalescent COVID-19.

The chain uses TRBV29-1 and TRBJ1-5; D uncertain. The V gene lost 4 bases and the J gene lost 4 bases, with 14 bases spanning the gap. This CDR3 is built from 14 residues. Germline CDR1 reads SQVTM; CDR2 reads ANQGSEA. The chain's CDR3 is CSVAQADPNQPQHF. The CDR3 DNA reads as TGCAGCGTTGCCCAAGCGGATCCTAATCAGCCCCAGCATTTT.

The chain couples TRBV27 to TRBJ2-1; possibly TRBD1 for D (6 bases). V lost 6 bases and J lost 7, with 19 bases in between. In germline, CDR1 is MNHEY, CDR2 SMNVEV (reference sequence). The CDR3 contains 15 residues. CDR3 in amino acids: CASSTLRGSGNEQFF. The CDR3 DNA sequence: TGTGCCAGCAGCACACTCAGGGGTTCTGGGAATGAGCAGTTCTTC.

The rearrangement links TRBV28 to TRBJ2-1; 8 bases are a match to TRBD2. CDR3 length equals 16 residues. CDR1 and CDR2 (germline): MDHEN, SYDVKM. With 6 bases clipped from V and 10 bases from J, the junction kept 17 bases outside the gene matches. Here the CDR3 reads CASRRVSGSRGREQFF. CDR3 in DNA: TGTGCCAGCAGAAGGGTGAGCGGGAGTAGGGGCAGGGAGCAGTTCTTC.

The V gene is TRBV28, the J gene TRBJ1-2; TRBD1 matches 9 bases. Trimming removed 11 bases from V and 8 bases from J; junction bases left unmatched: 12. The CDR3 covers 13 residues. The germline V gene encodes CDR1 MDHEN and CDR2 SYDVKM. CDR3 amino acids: CASQGANGGGYTF. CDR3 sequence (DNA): TGTGCCTCACAGGGGGCAAATGGAGGAGGCTACACCTTC.

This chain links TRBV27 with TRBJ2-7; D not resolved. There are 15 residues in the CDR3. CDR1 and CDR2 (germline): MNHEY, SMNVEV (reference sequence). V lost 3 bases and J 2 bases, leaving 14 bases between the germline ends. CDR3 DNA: TGTGCCAGCAGTTTCTCAATCCCCTATCCCTACGAGCAGTACTTC. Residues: CASSFSIPYPYEQYF.

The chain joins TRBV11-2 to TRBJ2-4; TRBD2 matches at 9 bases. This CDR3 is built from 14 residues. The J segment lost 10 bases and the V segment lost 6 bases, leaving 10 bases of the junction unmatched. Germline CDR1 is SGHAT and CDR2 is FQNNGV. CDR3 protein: CASRIIAGAGIQYF. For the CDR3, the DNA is TGTGCCAGCAGAATCATAGCGGGGGCGGGGATTCAGTACTTC. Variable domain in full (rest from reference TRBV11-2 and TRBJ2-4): EAGVAQSPRYKIIEKRQSVAFWCNPISGHATLYWYQQILGQGPKLLIQFQNNGVVDDSQLPKDRFSAERLKGVDSTLKIQPAKLEDSAVYLCASRIIAGAGIQYFGAGTRLSVL.

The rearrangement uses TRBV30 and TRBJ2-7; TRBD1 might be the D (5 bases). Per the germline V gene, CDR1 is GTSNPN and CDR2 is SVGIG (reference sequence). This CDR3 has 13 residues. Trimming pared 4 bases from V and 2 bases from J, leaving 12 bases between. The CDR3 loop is CAWNPGLAYEQYF. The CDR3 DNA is TGTGCCTGGAATCCAGGGCTCGCCTACGAGCAGTACTTC.

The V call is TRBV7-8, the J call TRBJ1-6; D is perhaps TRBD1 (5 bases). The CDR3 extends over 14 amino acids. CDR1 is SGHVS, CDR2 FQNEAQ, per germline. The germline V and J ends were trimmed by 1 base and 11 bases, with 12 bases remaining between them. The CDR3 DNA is TGTGCCAGCAGCTTAGAGGGGCATGGGACACCCCTCCACTTT. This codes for CASSLEGHGTPLHF.

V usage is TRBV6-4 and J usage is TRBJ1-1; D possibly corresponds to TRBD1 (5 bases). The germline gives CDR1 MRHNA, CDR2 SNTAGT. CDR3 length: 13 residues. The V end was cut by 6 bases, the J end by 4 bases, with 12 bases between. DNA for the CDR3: TGTGCCAGCAGCAGGGCTGGTTCCACTGAAGCTTTCTTT. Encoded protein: CASSRAGSTEAFF.

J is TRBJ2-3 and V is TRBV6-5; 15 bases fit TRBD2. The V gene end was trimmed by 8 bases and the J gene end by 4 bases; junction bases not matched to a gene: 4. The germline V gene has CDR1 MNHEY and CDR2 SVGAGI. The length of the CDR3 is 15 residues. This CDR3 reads CASGTSGGKADTQYF. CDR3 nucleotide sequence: TGTGCCAGCGGGACTAGCGGGGGGAAGGCAGATACGCAGTATTTT.

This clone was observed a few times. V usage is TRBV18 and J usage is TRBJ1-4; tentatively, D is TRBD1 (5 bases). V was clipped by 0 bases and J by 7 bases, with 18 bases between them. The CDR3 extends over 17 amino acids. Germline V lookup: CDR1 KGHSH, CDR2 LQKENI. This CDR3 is CASSPPNGPAGAEKLFF. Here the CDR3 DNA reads TGTGCCAGCTCACCACCGAATGGGCCGGCTGGGGCTGAAAAACTGTTTTTT.

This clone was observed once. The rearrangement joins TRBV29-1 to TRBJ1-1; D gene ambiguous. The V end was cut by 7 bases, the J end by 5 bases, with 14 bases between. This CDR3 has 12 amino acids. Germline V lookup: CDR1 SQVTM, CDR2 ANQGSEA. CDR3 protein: CSASGWETEAFF. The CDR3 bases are TGCAGCGCCTCGGGGTGGGAGACTGAAGCTTTCTTT. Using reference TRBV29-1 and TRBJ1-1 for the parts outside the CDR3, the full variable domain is SAVISQKPSRDICQRGTSLTIQCQVDSQVTMMFWYRQQPGQSLTLIATANQGSEATYESGFVIDKFPISRPNLTFSTLTVSNMSPEDSSIYLCSASGWETEAFFGQGTRLTVV.

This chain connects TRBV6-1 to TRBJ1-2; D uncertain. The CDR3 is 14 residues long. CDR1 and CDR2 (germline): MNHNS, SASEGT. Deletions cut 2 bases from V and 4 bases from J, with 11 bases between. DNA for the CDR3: TGTGCCAGCAGTGAAACCCCCGGGATCTATGGCTACACCTTC. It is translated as CASSETPGIYGYTF.

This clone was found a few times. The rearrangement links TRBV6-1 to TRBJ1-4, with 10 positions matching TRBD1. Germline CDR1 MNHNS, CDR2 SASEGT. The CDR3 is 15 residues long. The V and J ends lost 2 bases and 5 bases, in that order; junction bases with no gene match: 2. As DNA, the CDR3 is TGTGCCAGCAGTGAATGGACAGGGGGAAATGAAAAACTGTTTTTT. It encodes CASSEWTGGNEKLFF.

The CDR3 nucleotides are TGTGCCAGCAGCCGAGTCTACGAGCAGTACTTC. As protein: CASSRVYEQYF. V is TRBV7-9 and J is TRBJ2-7, with D unresolved. The V end was cut by 5 bases, the J end by 3 bases, with 5 bases between. The CDR3 runs to 11 residues. Per germline, CDR1 SEHNR and CDR2 FQNEAQ (reference sequence).

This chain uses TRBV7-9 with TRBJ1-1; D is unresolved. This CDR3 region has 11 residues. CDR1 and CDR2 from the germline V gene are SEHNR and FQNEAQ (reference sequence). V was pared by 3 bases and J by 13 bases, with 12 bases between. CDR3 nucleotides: TGTGCCAGCAGCTTTGGGTCCCGAGGTTTCTTT. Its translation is CASSFGSRGFF.

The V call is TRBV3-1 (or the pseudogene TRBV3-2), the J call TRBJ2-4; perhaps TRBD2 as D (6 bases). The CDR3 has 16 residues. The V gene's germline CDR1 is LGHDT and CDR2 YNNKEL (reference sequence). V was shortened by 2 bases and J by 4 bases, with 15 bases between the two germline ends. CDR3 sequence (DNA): TGTGCCAGCAGCCAAACAAAGTTGGGACTTAAAAACATTCAGTACTTC. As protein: CASSQTKLGLKNIQYF.

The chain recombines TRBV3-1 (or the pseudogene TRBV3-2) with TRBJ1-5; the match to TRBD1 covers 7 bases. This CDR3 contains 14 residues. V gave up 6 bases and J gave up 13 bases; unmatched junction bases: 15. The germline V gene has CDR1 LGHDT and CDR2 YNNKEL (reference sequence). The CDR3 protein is CASSFRDRPSSQHF. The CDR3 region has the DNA TGTGCCAGCAGTTTCCGGGACAGACCCAGTTCGCAGCATTTT.

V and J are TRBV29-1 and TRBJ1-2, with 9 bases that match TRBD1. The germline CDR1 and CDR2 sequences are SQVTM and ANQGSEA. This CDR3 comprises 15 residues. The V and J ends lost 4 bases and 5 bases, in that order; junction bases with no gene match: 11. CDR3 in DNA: TGCAGCGTTGGCACAGGGGGCCAATCTGGGTATGGCTACACCTTC. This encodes CSVGTGGQSGYGYTF.

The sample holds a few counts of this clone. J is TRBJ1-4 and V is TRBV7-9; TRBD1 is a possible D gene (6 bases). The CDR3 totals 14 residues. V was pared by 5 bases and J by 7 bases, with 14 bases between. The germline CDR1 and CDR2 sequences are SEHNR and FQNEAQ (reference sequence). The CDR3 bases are TGTGCCAGCAGCCATGGACAGAGAGGTGAAAAACTGTTTTTT. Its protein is CASSHGQRGEKLFF.

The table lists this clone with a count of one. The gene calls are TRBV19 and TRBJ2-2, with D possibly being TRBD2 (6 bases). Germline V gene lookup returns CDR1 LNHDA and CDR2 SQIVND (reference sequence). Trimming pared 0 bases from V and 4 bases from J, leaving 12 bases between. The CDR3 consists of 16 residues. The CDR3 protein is CASSIDGGLSTGELFF. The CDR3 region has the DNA TGTGCCAGTAGTATAGATGGGGGGTTGAGCACCGGGGAGCTGTTTTTT.

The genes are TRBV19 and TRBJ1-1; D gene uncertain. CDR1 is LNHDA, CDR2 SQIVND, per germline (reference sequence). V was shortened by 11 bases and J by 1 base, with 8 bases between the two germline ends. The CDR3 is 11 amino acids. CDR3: CASRKNTEAFF. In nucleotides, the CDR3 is TGTGCCTCTAGGAAGAACACTGAAGCTTTCTTT.

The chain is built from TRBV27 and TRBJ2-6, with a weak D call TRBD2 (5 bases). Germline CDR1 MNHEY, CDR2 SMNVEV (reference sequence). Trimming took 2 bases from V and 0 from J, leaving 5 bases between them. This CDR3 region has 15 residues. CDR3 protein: CASSLGSSGANVLTF. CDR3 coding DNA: TGTGCCAGCAGTTTAGGGAGCTCTGGGGCCAACGTCCTGACTTTC.